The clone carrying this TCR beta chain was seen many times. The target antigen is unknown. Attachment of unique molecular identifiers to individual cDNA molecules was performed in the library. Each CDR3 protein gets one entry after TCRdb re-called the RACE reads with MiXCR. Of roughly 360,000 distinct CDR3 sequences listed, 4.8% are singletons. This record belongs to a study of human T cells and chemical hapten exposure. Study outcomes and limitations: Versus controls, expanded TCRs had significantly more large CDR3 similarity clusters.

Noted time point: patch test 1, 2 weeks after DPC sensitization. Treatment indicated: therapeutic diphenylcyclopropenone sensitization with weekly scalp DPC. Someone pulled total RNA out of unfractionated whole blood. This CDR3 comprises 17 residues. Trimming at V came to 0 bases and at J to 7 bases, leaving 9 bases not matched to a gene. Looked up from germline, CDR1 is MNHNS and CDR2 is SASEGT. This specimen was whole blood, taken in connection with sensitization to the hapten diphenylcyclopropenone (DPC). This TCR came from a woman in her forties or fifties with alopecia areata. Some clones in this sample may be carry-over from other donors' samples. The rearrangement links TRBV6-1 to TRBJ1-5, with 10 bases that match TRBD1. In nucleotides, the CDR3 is TGTGCCAGCAGTGAAGCGGAGGGACAGGGGTTGTGGCAGCCCCAGCATTTT. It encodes CASSEAEGQGLWQPQHF.